This TCR beta chain was retrieved from a study of cytomegalovirus exposure and HLA in healthy donors. In the study overall: Caucasian-associated ancestry cluster membership applied to about four fifths of about 370 genotyped donors.

Study conclusions and caveats: According to a later analysis, most TCR beta chains associated with CMV appeared HLA-restricted. Within an earlier analysis, most TCR beta V segments proved productive either about 87% or about 30% of the time. Among TCR beta chains, those listed as cytomegalovirus-associated numbered 164.

On this clone itself: Its antigen is unknown.

The PCR was carried out with 60 Vbeta primers and 13 Jbeta primers. Assay: immunoSEQ multiplex PCR; the TCRdb copy retains only in-frame clones and omits some. Of fewer than 150,000 clones listed, 60% to 85% were seen once; the top ten hold 2.8%. Germline-derived CDR1 and CDR2 are LGHNA and YNFKEQ. The CDR3 sequence is 17 residues long. Trimming removed 2 bases from V and 6 bases from J; junction bases left unmatched: 13. Sequencing was performed on PBMCs. The TCR comes from a male donor in good health and CMV-seronegative. The genes are TRBV4-2 and TRBJ2-3, with 8 bases matching TRBD2. CDR3 DNA sequence: TGTGCCAGCAGCCAATTGCAAGGAGCGGGGGTTACTGATACGCAGTATTTT. Encoded protein: CASSQLQGAGVTDTQYF.